This T cell receptor (beta chain) was recorded in a study of blood T cells in healthy people across ages. General study findings and limits: Higher naive T cell percentage went strongly together with higher TCR beta diversity.

Healthy individuals of Caucasian origin from Russia, aged roughly 6 to 90, served as donors. PBMCs, at least 6 million per sample, were isolated. Per individual sample, total RNA of at least 5 micrograms was extracted. Primed by a sample-barcoded 5' primer and a J-beta primer mix, a second PCR proceeded for about 6 to 12 cycles. A single record per CDR3 protein comes from TCRdb applying MiXCR to the 5' RACE reads. The data show 1.5 million to 2 million distinct CDR3 sequences, about 32% seen once. A remark on this clonotype: What it binds is unknown.

Losses at the gene ends were 3 bases for V and 8 bases for J; bases not matched to a gene: 7. The CDR3 length is 13 residues. CDR1 is SGHVS and CDR2 is FNYEAQ in the germline V gene. The chain recombines TRBV7-6 with TRBJ2-7; 7 bases fit TRBD1. Sequences were obtained from blood. This TCR was recovered from a woman aged 25-40 years in good health. The DNA of the CDR3 is TGTGCCAGCAGCTTTGGGACAGCAACCAAGCAGTACTTC. This sequence encodes CASSFGTATKQYF.